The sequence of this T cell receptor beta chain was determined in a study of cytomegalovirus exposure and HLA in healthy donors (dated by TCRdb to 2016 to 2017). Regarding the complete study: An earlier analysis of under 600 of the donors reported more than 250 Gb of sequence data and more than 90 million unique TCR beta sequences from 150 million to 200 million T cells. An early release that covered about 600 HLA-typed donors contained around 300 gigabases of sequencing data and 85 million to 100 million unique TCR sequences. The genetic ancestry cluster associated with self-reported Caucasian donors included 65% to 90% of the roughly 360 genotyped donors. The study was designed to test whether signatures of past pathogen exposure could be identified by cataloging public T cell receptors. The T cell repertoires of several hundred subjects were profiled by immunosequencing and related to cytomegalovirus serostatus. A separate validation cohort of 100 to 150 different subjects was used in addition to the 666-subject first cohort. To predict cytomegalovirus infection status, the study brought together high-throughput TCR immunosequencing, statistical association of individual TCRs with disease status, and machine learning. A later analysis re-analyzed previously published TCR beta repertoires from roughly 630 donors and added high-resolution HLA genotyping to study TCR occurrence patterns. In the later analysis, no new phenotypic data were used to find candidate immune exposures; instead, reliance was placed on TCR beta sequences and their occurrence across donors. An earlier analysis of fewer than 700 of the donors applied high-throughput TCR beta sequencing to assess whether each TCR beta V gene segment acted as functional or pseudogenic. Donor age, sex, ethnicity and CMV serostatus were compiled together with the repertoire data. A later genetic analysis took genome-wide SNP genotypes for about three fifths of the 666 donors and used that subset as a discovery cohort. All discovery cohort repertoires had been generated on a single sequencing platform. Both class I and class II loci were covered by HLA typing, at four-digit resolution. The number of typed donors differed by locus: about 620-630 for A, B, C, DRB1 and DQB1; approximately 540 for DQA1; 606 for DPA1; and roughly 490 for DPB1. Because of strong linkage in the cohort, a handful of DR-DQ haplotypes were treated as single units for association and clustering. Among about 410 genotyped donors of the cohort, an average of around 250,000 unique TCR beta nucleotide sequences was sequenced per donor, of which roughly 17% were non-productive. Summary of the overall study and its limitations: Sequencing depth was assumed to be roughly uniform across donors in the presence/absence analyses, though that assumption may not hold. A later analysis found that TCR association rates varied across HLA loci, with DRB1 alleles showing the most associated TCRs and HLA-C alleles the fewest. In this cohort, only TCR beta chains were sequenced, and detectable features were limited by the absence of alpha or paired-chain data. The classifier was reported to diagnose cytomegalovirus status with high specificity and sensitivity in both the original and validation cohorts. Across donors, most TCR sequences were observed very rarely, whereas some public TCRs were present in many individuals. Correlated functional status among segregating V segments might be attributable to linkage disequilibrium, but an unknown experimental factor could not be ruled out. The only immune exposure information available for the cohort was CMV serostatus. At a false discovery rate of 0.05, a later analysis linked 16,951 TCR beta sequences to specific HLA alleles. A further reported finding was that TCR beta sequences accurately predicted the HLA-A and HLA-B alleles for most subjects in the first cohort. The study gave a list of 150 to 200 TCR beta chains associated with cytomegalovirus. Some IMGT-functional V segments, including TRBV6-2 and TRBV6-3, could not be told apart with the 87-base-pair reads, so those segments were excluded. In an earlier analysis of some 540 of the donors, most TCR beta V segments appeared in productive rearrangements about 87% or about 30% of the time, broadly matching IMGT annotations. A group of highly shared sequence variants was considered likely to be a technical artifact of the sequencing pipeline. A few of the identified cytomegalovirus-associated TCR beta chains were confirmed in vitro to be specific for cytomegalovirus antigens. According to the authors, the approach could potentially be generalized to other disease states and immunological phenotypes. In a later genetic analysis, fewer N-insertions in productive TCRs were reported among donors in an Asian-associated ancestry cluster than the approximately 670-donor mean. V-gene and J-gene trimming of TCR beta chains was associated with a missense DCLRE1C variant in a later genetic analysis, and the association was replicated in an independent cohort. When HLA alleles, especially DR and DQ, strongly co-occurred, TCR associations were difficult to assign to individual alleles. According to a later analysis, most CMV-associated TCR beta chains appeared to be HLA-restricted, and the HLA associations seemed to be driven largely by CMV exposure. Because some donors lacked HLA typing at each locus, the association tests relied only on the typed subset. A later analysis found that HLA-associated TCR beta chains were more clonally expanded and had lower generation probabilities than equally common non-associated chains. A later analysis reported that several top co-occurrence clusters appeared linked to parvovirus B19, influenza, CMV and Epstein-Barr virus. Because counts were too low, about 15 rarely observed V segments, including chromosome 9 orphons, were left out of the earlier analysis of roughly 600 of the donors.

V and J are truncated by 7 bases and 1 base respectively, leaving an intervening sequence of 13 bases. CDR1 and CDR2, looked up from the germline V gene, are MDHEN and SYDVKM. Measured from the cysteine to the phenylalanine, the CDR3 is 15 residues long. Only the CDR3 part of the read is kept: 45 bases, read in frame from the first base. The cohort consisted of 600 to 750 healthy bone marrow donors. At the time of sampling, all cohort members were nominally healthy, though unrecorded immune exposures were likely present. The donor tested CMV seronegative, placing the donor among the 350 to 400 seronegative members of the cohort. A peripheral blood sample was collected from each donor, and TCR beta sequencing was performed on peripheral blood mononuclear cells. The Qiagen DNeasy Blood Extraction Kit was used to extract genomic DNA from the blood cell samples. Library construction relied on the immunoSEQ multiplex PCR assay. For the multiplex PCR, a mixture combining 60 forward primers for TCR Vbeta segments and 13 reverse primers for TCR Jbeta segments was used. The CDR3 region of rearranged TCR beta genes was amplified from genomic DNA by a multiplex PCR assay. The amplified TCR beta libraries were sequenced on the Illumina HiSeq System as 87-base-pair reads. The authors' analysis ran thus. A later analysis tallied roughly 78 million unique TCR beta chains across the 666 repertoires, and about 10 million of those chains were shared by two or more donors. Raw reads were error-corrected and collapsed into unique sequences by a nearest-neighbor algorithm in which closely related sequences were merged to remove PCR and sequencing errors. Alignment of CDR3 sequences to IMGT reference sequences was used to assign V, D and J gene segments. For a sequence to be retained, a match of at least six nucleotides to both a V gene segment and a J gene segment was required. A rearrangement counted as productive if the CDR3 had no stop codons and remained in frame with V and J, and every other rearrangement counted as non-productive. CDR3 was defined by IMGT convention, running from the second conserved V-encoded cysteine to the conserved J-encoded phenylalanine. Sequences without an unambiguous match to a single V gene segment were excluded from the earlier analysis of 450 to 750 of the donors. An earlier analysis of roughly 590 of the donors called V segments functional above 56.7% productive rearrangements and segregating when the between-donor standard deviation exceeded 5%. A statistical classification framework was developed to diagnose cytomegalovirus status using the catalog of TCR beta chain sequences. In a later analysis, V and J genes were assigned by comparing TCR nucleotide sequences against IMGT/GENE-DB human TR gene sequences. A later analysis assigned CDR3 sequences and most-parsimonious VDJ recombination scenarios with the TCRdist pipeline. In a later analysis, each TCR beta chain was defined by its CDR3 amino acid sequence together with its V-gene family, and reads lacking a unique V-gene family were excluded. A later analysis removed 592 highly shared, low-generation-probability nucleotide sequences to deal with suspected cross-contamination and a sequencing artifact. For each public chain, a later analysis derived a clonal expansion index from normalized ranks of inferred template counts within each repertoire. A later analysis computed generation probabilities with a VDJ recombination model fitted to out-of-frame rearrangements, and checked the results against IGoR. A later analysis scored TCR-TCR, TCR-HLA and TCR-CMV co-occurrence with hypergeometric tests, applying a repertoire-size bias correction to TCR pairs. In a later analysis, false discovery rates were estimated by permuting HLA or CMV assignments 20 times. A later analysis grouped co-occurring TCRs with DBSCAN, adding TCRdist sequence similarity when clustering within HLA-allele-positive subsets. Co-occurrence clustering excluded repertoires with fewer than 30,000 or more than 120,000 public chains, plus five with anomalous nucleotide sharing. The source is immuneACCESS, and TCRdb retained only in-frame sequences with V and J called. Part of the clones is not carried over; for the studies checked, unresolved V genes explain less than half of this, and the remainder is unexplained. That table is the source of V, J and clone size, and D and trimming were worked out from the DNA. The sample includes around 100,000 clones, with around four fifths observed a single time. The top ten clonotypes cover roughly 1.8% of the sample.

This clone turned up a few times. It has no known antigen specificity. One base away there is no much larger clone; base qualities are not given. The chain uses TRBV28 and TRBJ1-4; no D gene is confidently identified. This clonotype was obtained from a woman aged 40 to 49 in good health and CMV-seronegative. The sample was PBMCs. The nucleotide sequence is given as TGTGCCAGCACTCGAAGCCTTGGAACTAATGAAAAACTGTTTTTT. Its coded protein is CASTRSLGTNEKLFF.